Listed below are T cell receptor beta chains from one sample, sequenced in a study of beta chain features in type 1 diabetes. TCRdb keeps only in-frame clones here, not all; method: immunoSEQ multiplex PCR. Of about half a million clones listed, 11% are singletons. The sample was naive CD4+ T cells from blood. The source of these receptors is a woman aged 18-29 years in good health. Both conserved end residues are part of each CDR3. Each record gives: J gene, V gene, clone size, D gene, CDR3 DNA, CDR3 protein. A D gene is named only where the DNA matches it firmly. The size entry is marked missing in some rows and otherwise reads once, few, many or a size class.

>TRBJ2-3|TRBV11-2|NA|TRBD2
TGTGCCAGCAGCTTAACGACGGGAGGGACAGATACGCAGTATTTT
CASSLTTGGTDTQYF
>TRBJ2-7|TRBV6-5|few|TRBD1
TGTGCCAGCCGGGACAGGGAGGCCTACGAGCAGTACTTC
CASRDREAYEQYF
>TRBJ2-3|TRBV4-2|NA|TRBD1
TGTGCCAGCAGCCAAGGACAGGGGCCCTTCGATACGCAGTATTTT
CASSQGQGPFDTQYF
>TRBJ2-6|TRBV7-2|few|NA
TGTGCCAGCAGCTTACAAAAGACTGGGGCCAACGTCCTGACTTTC
CASSLQKTGANVLTF
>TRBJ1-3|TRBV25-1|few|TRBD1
TGTGCCAGCAGCCCAGGACAGGGGGCTGGAAACACCATATATTTT
CASSPGQGAGNTIYF
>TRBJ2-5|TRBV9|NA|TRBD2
TGTGCCAGCAGCGCCACTAGCGGACAAGAGACCCAGTACTTC
CASSATSGQETQYF
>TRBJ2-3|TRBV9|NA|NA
TGTGCCAGCAGCGTAGGAGATACGCAGTATTTT
CASSVGDTQYF
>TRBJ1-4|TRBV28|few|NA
TGTGCCAGCAGTTCCCCCGCGGGGGCTGGTAATGAAAAACTGTTTTTT
CASSSPAGAGNEKLFF
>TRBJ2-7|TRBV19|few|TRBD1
TGTGCCAGTAGTATCTGGACAGGGATTTCCTACGAGCAGTACTTC
CASSIWTGISYEQYF
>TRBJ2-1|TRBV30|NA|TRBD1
TGTGCCTGGAGTTCAGCAGGGGGCAACGAGCAGTTCTTC
CAWSSAGGNEQFF
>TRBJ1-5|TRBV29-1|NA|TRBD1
TGCAGCGCCACGGACAGGGAGGGTCAGCCCCAGCATTTT
CSATDREGQPQHF
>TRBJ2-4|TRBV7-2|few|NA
TGTGCCAGCAGCCGGGCACCGGGCATCGGCATTCAGTACTTC
CASSRAPGIGIQYF
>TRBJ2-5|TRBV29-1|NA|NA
TGCAGCGGGGAAGGACAGCAAGAGACCCAGTACTTC
CSGEGQQETQYF
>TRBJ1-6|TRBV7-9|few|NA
TGTGCCAGCAGCCCAGGGAGCTCCTATAATTCACCCCTCCACTTT
CASSPGSSYNSPLHF
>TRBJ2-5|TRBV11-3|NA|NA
TGTGCCAGCAGCCCCAGCCCCGGGACGAGGTCCCCTCAAGAGACCCAGTACTTC
CASSPSPGTRSPQETQYF
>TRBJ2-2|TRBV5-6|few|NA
TGTGCCAGCAGCTCACCCTCGGGAAGTCAAACCGGGGAGCTGTTTTTT
CASSSPSGSQTGELFF
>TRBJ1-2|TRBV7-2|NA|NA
TGTGCCAGCAGCCGGCGGGGGATGCAGGGCTACACCTTC
CASSRRGMQGYTF
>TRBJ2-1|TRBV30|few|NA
TGTGCCTGGAGTGTGGGGGATCCCTACAATGAGCAGTTCTTC
CAWSVGDPYNEQFF
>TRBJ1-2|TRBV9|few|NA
TGTGCCAGCAGCGTAGTCCCGACAGGTATCAGTGGCTACACCTTC
CASSVVPTGISGYTF
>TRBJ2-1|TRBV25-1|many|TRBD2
TGTGCCAGCAGTGAAGGGGGGACTAGTGTGTTCTTC
CASSEGGTSVFF
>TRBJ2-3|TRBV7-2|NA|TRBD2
TGTGCCAGCAGCTTAGCCGGGACTAGCAGCGGGAGGGCCACAGATACGCAGTATTTT
CASSLAGTSSGRATDTQYF
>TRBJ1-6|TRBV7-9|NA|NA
TGTGCCAGCACCCGGGCTGTGGGGGATTCACCCCTCCACTTT
CASTRAVGDSPLHF
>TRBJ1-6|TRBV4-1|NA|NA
TGCGCCAGCAGAAACAGGGCTTTGGGAAATTCACCCCTCCACTTT
CASRNRALGNSPLHF
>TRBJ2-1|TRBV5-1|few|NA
TGCGCCAGCAGCTTGGGCAGGACAGACCTGAACGGCCACAATGAGCAGTTCTTC
CASSLGRTDLNGHNEQFF
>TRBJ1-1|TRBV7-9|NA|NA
TGTGCCAGCAGCCCCCGACAGAACATGAACACTGAAGCTTTCTTT
CASSPRQNMNTEAFF
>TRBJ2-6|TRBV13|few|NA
TGTGCCAGCAGGCAGGGCGGGAGGGCCAACGTCCTGACTTTC
CASRQGGRANVLTF
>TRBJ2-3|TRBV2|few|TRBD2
TGTGCCAGCATGTGGTCGATGGGCGGGAGTACGCAGTATTTT
CASMWSMGGSTQYF
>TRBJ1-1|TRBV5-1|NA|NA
TGCGCCAGCAGCTTGCCGGGACACCGAGAAGCTTTCTTT
CASSLPGHREAFF
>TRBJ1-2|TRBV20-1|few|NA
TGCAGTGCTCAGCGGGGGTATGGCTACACCTTC
CSAQRGYGYTF
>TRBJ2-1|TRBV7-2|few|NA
TGTGCCAGCAGCTTCGGGAGTTCTGAGCAGTTCTTC
CASSFGSSEQFF
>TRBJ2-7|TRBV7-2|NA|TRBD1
TGTGCCAGCAGCTTAAGGGGACAGGCCTACGAGCAGTACTTC
CASSLRGQAYEQYF
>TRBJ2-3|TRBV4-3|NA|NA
TGCGCCAGCAGCGTGCCGGTATGGAATACGCAGTATTTT
CASSVPVWNTQYF
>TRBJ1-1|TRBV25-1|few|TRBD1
TGTGCCAGCAGTCCACGACAGGGGGCAGGAGCTTTCTTT
CASSPRQGAGAFF
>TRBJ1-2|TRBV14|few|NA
TGTGCCAGCAGCCAAGACACCAGGTGGAACTATGGCTACACCTTC
CASSQDTRWNYGYTF
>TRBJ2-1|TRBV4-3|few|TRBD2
TGCGCCAGCAGCCAAGAGATCAGCAGCGGGGGTGCAAGCGAGCAGTTCTTC
CASSQEISSGGASEQFF
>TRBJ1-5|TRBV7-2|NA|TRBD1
TGTGCCAGCAGCTCCCAGGGGGCAGTTACCAATCAGCCCCAGCATTTT
CASSSQGAVTNQPQHF
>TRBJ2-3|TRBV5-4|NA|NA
TGTGCCAGCAGCACCCTCTTAGTAAGCACAGATACGCAGTATTTT
CASSTLLVSTDTQYF
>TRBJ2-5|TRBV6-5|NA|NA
TGTGCCAGCAGACGCGCGGAGACCCAGTACTTC
CASRRAETQYF
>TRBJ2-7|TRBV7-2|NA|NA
TGTGCCAGCAGCTTAGTTGGGGGGCCTAGCCCCTACGAGCAGTACTTC
CASSLVGGPSPYEQYF
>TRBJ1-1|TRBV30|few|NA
TGTGCCTGGAGTCCCCCCCGACCGAACACTGAAGCTTTCTTT
CAWSPPRPNTEAFF
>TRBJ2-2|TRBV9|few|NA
TGTGCCAGCAGCCCCAGGGCCGACCGGGGGACCGGGGAGCTGTTTTTT
CASSPRADRGTGELFF
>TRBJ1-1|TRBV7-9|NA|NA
TGTGCCAGCTCAACAGGGCAGAACACTGAAGCTTTCTTT
CASSTGQNTEAFF
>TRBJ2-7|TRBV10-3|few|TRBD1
TGTGCCATCAGTGAGGGCAGGGACAGGGACTCCTACGAGCAGTACTTC
CAISEGRDRDSYEQYF
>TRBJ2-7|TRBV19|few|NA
TGTGCCAGCAGTTGGACGGACGCAACCTACGAGCAGTACTTC
CASSWTDATYEQYF
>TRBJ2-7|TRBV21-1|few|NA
TGTGCCAGCACCATACTTGACAGGGCCACCTACGAGCAGTACTTC
CASTILDRATYEQYF
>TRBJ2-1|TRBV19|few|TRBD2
TGTGCCAGTAGTCGGGGGGGTGAGCAGTTCTTC
CASSRGGEQFF
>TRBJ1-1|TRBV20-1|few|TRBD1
TGCAGTACGACAGGGAGGACTGAAGCTTTCTTT
CSTTGRTEAFF
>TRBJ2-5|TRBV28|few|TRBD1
TGTGCCAGCAGTCCTTCCGGGACAGGGGCCTCAGAGACCCAGTACTTC
CASSPSGTGASETQYF
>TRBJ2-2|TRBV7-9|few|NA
TGTGCCAGCAGCCCCGCCGGAGGGCCTACCGGGGAGCTGTTTTTT
CASSPAGGPTGELFF
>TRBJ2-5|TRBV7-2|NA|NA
TGTGCCACCCTCCTGGCAGGGATAGGGGAGACCCAGTACTTC
CATLLAGIGETQYF